Included here is one TCR beta chain sequence, with context. Its antigen is currently unknown. The sample belongs to a study of cytomegalovirus exposure and HLA in healthy donors. After removal of 3 bases from V and 10 bases from J, the junction contained 9 bases not matched to a gene. Germline V gives CDR1 GTSNPN, CDR2 SVGIG (reference sequence). This CDR3 contains 13 residues. The PCR was carried out with 60 Vbeta primers and 13 Jbeta primers. In the authors' methods: Later, tens of millions of unique TCR beta chains were counted in an analysis, and about 10 million of them were shared. The data were produced by immunoSEQ multiplex PCR, yet TCRdb's version contains in-frame clones alone and is incomplete. V and J calls and clone size come straight from that table; D and trimming were deduced from the DNA. The sample has around 150,000 clones; 80% to 85% are singletons. Study observations and caveats: A later analysis found that most CMV-associated TCR beta chains appeared HLA-restricted. Clonal expansion, a later analysis showed, was greater in HLA-associated TCR beta chains than in equally common others.

Specimen: PBMCs. This receptor was taken from a male donor in good health and CMV-seropositive. The rearrangement uses TRBV30 and TRBJ2-1, with 7 nucleotides matching TRBD1. CDR3 bases: TGTGCCTGGAGGCGGACAGGTACTCCCGAGCAGTTCTTC. Protein: CAWRRTGTPEQFF.